The 12 T cell receptor beta chains reported below all come from one sample, sequenced in a study of regulatory T cells in long-lasting Graves disease. Time point defined: newly diagnosed GD, antithyroid drugs for less than 3 months. From RNA extracted from PBMCs, the TCR library was made. iRepertoire HTBI primers and Arm-PCR of CDR3 regions built TCR beta libraries. TCRdb independently ran MiXCR on the multiplex PCR reads; one entry per CDR3 protein. This sample has 300,000 to 450,000 distinct CDR3 sequences, with 15% to 18% found just once. The input for sequencing was peripheral blood mononuclear cells (PBMCs), taken at new diagnosis, from a patient treated with antithyroid drugs. The origin of the receptors is a female donor with Graves disease.

Notes on this clonotype: This may stem from a read error, because a much larger clone lies one nucleotide away. CDR3 in DNA: TGTGCCATCAGTGATATACGGACAGGGGACATGAACACTGAAGCTTCCTTT. Its translation is CAISDIRTGDMNTEASF. V usage is TRBV10-3 and J usage is TRBJ1-1; 9 bases are a match to TRBD1. The V gene's germline CDR1 is ENHRY and CDR2 SYGVKD. This CDR3 comprises 17 residues.

Worth noting for this clonotype: A clone one base away is much larger, so this may be a read error. V is TRBV2 and J is TRBJ1-5; D perhaps matches TRBD1 (5 bases). This CDR3 is built from 14 residues. Germline lookup yields CDR1 SNHLY and CDR2 FYNNEI. CDR3 residues: CASSTMGRHQPQNF. As DNA, the CDR3 is TGTGCCAGCAGCACTATGGGGCGTCATCAGCCCCAGAATTTT.

This clonotype has at least ten counts. The chain links TRBV7-2 to TRBJ2-5; 10 bases are a match to TRBD2. J lost 4 bases, V lost 2 bases, and 28 bases had no gene match. The CDR3 consists of 23 residues. The germline V gene encodes CDR1 SGHTA and CDR2 FQGNSA. CDR3 sequence: CASSLLPPLGLSSGSELRETQYF. CDR3 bases: TGTGCCAGCAGCTTACTACCGCCCCTAGGATTGTCTAGCGGGAGTGAATTAAGAGAGACCCAGTACTTC.

The chain joins TRBV27 to TRBJ2-7; 8 bases are a match to TRBD1. Unmatched junction bases numbered 11, after V lost 4 bases and J lost 3 bases. The V gene's germline CDR1 is MNHEY and CDR2 SMNVEV (reference sequence). The CDR3 contains 16 residues. The CDR3 coding sequence is TGTGCCAGCAGTTCCCATAGGACAGGGCTGATCTACGAGCAGTACTTC. Translating gives CASSSHRTGLIYEQYF.

This clonotype was counted at least ten times. The CDR3 sequence: CASSLPGGGAEETQYF. The CDR3, as DNA: TGTGCCAGCAGCCTGCCCGGCGGGGGGGCTGAAGAGACCCAGTACTTC. The chain recombines TRBV7-9 with TRBJ2-5; TRBD2 matches at 9 bases. In germline, CDR1 is SEHNR, CDR2 FQNEAQ (reference sequence). CDR3 length: 16 amino acids. V was pared by 5 bases and J by 3 bases, with 10 bases of the junction left unmatched.

Turning to this clonotype: This likely reflects a read error, since a far larger clone is one base away. The chain is built from TRBV20-1 and TRBJ2-7; D unclear. Between the trimmed V and J ends, which lost 6 bases and 7 bases, there was a span of 16 bases. CDR3 size: 12 residues. The germline V gene encodes CDR1 DFQATT and CDR2 SNEGSKA (reference sequence). CDR3 DNA: TGCAGTGCCCTAAGCCGTCCCAATGAGCAGTACTTC. Translating gives CSALSRPNEQYF.

J is TRBJ2-1 and V is TRBV29-1; D perhaps matches TRBD2 (6 bases). V dropped 4 bases and J dropped 4 bases, with 14 bases sitting between them. The CDR3 runs to 14 residues. Per the germline V gene, CDR1 is SQVTM and CDR2 is ANQGSEA. As DNA, the CDR3 is TGCAGCGTTGTAAGGGACTTGACATACAATGAGCAGTTCTTC. Translating gives CSVVRDLTYNEQFF.

This rearrangement joins TRBV9 to TRBJ2-1, with D possibly TRBD1 on 6 matching bases. Germline V gives CDR1 SGDLS, CDR2 YYNGEE. The CDR3 has 17 amino acids. V was cut by 4 bases and J by 0 bases, with 17 bases left in between. In DNA, the CDR3 is TGTGCCAGCAGCCCCCAGAGCCCAGGGGACTCCTACAATGAGCAGTTCTTC. The encoded protein is CASSPQSPGDSYNEQFF.

This clonotype was counted ten times or more. The gene calls are TRBV5-1 and TRBJ1-1; D is unclear. The V gene's germline CDR1 is SGHRS and CDR2 YFSETQ. This CDR3 spans 14 amino acids. V was cut by 0 bases and J by 0 bases, with 6 bases left in between. Here the CDR3 reads CASSLASMNTEAFF. The CDR3 region has the DNA TGCGCCAGCAGCTTGGCGTCTATGAACACTGAAGCTTTCTTT.

This clonotype was seen ten or more times. The rearrangement links TRBV2 to TRBJ2-2; D is undetermined. The germline gives CDR1 SNHLY, CDR2 FYNNEI. The CDR3 consists of 14 residues. V lost 6 bases to trimming and J lost 5 bases, with 13 bases between them. This chain's CDR3 is CASRPPGWTGELFF. For the CDR3, the DNA is TGTGCCAGCAGACCGCCAGGATGGACCGGGGAGCTGTTTTTT.

This chain joins TRBV7-9 and TRBJ2-3, with D perhaps matching TRBD2 (6 bases). There are 15 residues in the CDR3. Germline lookup yields CDR1 SEHNR and CDR2 FQNEAQ (reference sequence). The ends were cut back, 5 bases at V and 0 bases at J, with 12 bases in the middle. The CDR3 DNA sequence: TGTGCCAGCAGCCCCGGGACTCGAAGCACAGATACGCAGTATTTT. Encoded protein: CASSPGTRSTDTQYF.

This clonotype was counted ten times or more. The chain recombines TRBV12-3 or TRBV12-4 with TRBJ1-2; a possible D gene is TRBD1 (6 bases). The V gene lost 1 base and the J gene lost 4 bases, with 16 bases spanning the gap. CDR3 size: 16 residues. For the CDR3, the DNA is TGTGCCAGCAGTTTAGGGCCTCACAGGGCCTCCTATGGCTACACCTTC. Translation: CASSLGPHRASYGYTF.